Listed below are T cell receptor beta chains from one sample, sequenced in a study of shared clonotypes between healthy human individuals. Profiled with immunoSEQ multiplex PCR; TCRdb holds only in-frame clones, not every one. The sample lists some 360,000 clones; roughly 70% were seen once. Sequenced material: memory CD4+ T cells sorted from blood. All receptors come from a man younger than 45 in good health. Each CDR3 is given with its conserved first and last residue. The order of the fields is V gene, D gene, CDR3 protein. D genes are given only for firm matches.

V gene: TRBV20-1
D gene: NA
CDR3 protein: CSARQTEEAFF

V gene: TRBV12-2
D gene: NA
CDR3 protein: CASRFPMTSGSYEQYF

V gene: TRBV6-6
D gene: NA
CDR3 protein: CASRGSREISEKLFF

V gene: TRBV27
D gene: TRBD2
CDR3 protein: CASSLSTVPQRGEETQYF

V gene: TRBV7-9
D gene: NA
CDR3 protein: CASSVSRSTGANVLTF

V gene: TRBV4-1
D gene: TRBD2
CDR3 protein: CASSHAAGARSYEQYF

V gene: TRBV2
D gene: NA
CDR3 protein: CASSPTRGDYGYTF

V gene: TRBV4-3
D gene: NA
CDR3 protein: CASSQGLLGSYGYTF

V gene: TRBV5-5
D gene: NA
CDR3 protein: CASSLGGGNQPQHF

V gene: TRBV5-4
D gene: NA
CDR3 protein: CASRNRAGRITEAFF

V gene: TRBV7-9
D gene: NA
CDR3 protein: CASSLGVFYGYTF

V gene: TRBV2
D gene: NA
CDR3 protein: CASSSGGRSYNEQFF

V gene: TRBV28
D gene: NA
CDR3 protein: CASSSQGGETQYF

V gene: TRBV5-1
D gene: NA
CDR3 protein: CASSFSATETQYF

V gene: TRBV28
D gene: NA
CDR3 protein: CASSRQLNYGYTF

V gene: TRBV5-4
D gene: NA
CDR3 protein: CASSLAPTQSNEQFF

V gene: TRBV11-2
D gene: TRBD1
CDR3 protein: CASSLQGKDRQETQYF

V gene: TRBV7-6
D gene: NA
CDR3 protein: CASSLAGGTDTQYF

V gene: TRBV12-5
D gene: NA
CDR3 protein: CASGDSNSNQPQHF

V gene: TRBV18
D gene: NA
CDR3 protein: CASSPSGTDTQYF

V gene: TRBV7-9
D gene: TRBD2
CDR3 protein: CASSSDRTRSTDTQYF

V gene: TRBV2
D gene: NA
CDR3 protein: CASRVGAYEQYF

V gene: TRBV4-3
D gene: NA
CDR3 protein: CASSQDGGSPLHF

V gene: TRBV27
D gene: TRBD1
CDR3 protein: CASSSRGQGGYEQYF

V gene: TRBV2
D gene: NA
CDR3 protein: CASSGGQADTQYF

V gene: TRBV11-1
D gene: NA
CDR3 protein: CASSSNPGSGNTIYF

V gene: TRBV29-1
D gene: NA
CDR3 protein: CIGQLADYGYTF

V gene: TRBV5-1
D gene: TRBD2
CDR3 protein: CASSLRSPTSGSTGEQFF

V gene: TRBV4-1
D gene: NA
CDR3 protein: CASSQEEVSGEKLFF

V gene: TRBV29-1
D gene: TRBD2
CDR3 protein: CSVDSTGGAQETQYF

V gene: TRBV28
D gene: TRBD2
CDR3 protein: CASKGREGNTGELFF

V gene: TRBV5-1
D gene: NA
CDR3 protein: CASSLLDTQYF

V gene: TRBV28
D gene: TRBD1
CDR3 protein: CASRKGAQETQYF

V gene: TRBV28
D gene: NA
CDR3 protein: CASSLRGEAGNTIYF

V gene: TRBV5-8
D gene: NA
CDR3 protein: CASSLGPYSYNEQFF

V gene: TRBV18
D gene: NA
CDR3 protein: CASSPQGNEQFF

V gene: TRBV28
D gene: TRBD1
CDR3 protein: CASSFRDRAGGYTF

V gene: TRBV10-3
D gene: NA
CDR3 protein: CAISEPGGKQKGNEQFF

V gene: TRBV9
D gene: NA
CDR3 protein: CASSAGASQITDTQYF

V gene: TRBV28
D gene: TRBD1
CDR3 protein: CASSLQQGHLDTQYF

V gene: TRBV7-8
D gene: NA
CDR3 protein: CASSLRDGRDQPQHF

V gene: TRBV29-1
D gene: TRBD2
CDR3 protein: CSVEGQGLAVKETQYF

V gene: TRBV20-1
D gene: NA
CDR3 protein: CSARKGVEQYF

V gene: TRBV6-5
D gene: NA
CDR3 protein: CASSYRRGYTDTQYF

V gene: TRBV25-1
D gene: NA
CDR3 protein: CASSLGDGYTF

V gene: TRBV15
D gene: TRBD2
CDR3 protein: CATSATTSGFNEQFF

V gene: TRBV10-3
D gene: NA
CDR3 protein: CAIKGKDSDSYEQYF

V gene: TRBV28
D gene: NA
CDR3 protein: CASSGTRFYEQYF

V gene: TRBV5-1
D gene: NA
CDR3 protein: CASSLVGIQETQYF

V gene: TRBV6-6
D gene: NA
CDR3 protein: CASSYGLANTGELFF

V gene: TRBV14
D gene: NA
CDR3 protein: CASSQDKDGTDTQYF

V gene: TRBV9
D gene: NA
CDR3 protein: CASSISTWSTGELFF

V gene: TRBV6-1
D gene: TRBD1
CDR3 protein: CASSLGQVLREQYF

V gene: TRBV5-1
D gene: NA
CDR3 protein: CASSLAKTSRSGELFF

V gene: TRBV19
D gene: NA
CDR3 protein: CASSMGHGSTDTQYF